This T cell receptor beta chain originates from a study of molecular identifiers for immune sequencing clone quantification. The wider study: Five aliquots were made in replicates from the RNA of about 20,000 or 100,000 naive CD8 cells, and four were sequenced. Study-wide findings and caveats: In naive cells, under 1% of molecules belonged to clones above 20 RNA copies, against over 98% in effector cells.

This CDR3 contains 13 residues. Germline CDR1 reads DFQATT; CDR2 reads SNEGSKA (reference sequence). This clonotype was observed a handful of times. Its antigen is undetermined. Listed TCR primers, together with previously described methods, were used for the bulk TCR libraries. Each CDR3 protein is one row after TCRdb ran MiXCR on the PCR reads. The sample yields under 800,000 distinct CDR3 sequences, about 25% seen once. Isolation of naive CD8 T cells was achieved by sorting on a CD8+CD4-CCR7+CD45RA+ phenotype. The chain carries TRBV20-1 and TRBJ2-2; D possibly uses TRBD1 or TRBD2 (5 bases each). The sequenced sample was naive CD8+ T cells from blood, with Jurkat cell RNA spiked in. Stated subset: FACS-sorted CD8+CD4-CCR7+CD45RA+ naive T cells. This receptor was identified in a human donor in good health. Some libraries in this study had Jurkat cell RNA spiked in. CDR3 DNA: TGCACACTCAGGGACCTGAACACCGGGGAGCTGTTTTTT. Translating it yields CTLRDLNTGELFF.